These 14 T cell receptor beta chains were all obtained from the same sample, sequenced in a study of blood T cell repertoires in COVID-19. Sequencing was performed with immunoSEQ multiplex PCR; in TCRdb, only in-frame clones are kept and a portion is missing. The top ten hold around a tenth of the sample, which has about 230,000 clones, over 75% seen once. The material sequenced was peripheral blood. The receptors derive from a man aged 50 or older with COVID-19, enrolled during active disease.

The V gene is TRBV11-1, the J gene TRBJ2-1, with 7 bases that match TRBD2. CDR3 length: 16 residues. Germline V gene data show CDR1 as SGHAT and CDR2 as FQDESV (reference sequence). V lost 1 base, J lost 6 bases, and 9 bases stayed unmatched. DNA of the CDR3: TGTGCCAGCAGCTTAGAGTCGCGGACTAGTGGCAATGAGCAGTTCTTC. Residues: CASSLESRTSGNEQFF.

This clone has just a few counts. V usage is TRBV28 and J usage is TRBJ2-7, with 9 nucleotides matching TRBD2. CDR3 length: 15 residues. The V gene end was trimmed by 10 bases and the J gene end by 3 bases; junction bases not matched to a gene: 13. Germline CDR1 is MDHEN and CDR2 is SYDVKM. This chain's CDR3 is CATTGGSREGYEQYF. The CDR3 nucleotides read TGTGCCACCACGGGGGGGTCGCGGGAGGGCTACGAGCAGTACTTC.

V is TRBV27 and J is TRBJ1-5; 8 bases match TRBD1. The CDR3 has 15 amino acids. After removal of 8 bases from V and 4 bases from J, the junction contained 10 bases not matched to a gene. The V gene's germline CDR1 is MNHEY and CDR2 SMNVEV (reference sequence). As DNA, the CDR3 is TGTGCCAGCGGGGTCGGGACAGGATTTAATCAGCCCCAGCATTTT. This encodes CASGVGTGFNQPQHF.

The V and J genes are TRBV9 and TRBJ2-1; TRBD2 is a possible D gene (6 bases). This CDR3 has 14 amino acids. Germline CDR1 and CDR2: SGDLS and YYNGEE. V lost 3 bases and J lost 4, with 11 bases in between. The chain's CDR3 is CASSARGEYNEQFF. The DNA of the CDR3 is TGTGCCAGCAGCGCCCGCGGGGAGTACAATGAGCAGTTCTTC.

This clone showed up just once. The rearrangement uses TRBV18 and TRBJ2-1; D remains ambiguous. The germline V gene encodes CDR1 KGHSH and CDR2 LQKENI. Trimming removed 4 bases at V and 4 bases at J, with 14 bases between. The CDR3 has 15 residues. CDR3 residues: CASSLQNTGYNEQFF. DNA for the CDR3: TGTGCCAGCTCACTCCAAAATACCGGGTACAATGAGCAGTTCTTC.

The chain recombines TRBV18 with TRBJ1-3; TRBD1 matches 7 bases. The CDR3 is 16 amino acids. V was pared by 1 base and J by 2 bases, with 5 bases of the junction left unmatched. The V gene's germline CDR1 is KGHSH and CDR2 LQKENI. The CDR3: CASSPRAGGTGNTIYF. Written as DNA, the CDR3 is TGTGCCAGCTCACCACGCGCAGGGGGAACTGGAAACACCATATATTTT.

J is TRBJ2-3 and V is TRBV7-8; 8 bases match TRBD1. J gave up 2 bases and V 1 base, and 11 bases lay outside the gene matches. The CDR3 totals 18 residues. From germline, CDR1 is SGHVS and CDR2 FQNEAQ. The CDR3 sequence: CASSLEGGQGYYTDTQYF. In DNA, the CDR3 is TGTGCCAGCAGCTTAGAGGGTGGACAGGGATACTACACAGATACGCAGTATTTT.

The chain links TRBV11-2 to TRBJ1-2; D unresolved. The CDR3 is made up of 13 amino acids. CDR1 and CDR2 from the germline V gene are SGHAT and FQNNGV. Trimming cost V 2 bases and J 4 bases, with 8 bases left between them. The CDR3 region is CASSLNTGYGYTF. The CDR3 DNA follows: TGTGCCAGCAGCTTAAATACGGGCTATGGCTACACCTTC. Complete variable domain (other parts from reference TRBV11-2 and TRBJ1-2): EAGVAQSPRYKIIEKRQSVAFWCNPISGHATLYWYQQILGQGPKLLIQFQNNGVVDDSQLPKDRFSAERLKGVDSTLKIQPAKLEDSAVYLCASSLNTGYGYTFGSGTRLTVV.

Regarding this clone: The same CDR3 is also encoded by other DNA sequences in this sample. The chain links TRBV7-9 to TRBJ1-1; D is perhaps TRBD1 (5 bases). This CDR3 is 13 amino acids long. Per the germline V gene, CDR1 is SEHNR and CDR2 is FQNEAQ (reference sequence). Trimming shortened V by 5 bases and J by 3 bases, and 10 bases separated the two germline ends. CDR3 amino acids: CASSLGGDTEAFF. CDR3 nucleotides: TGTGCCAGCAGCCTGGGGGGTGACACTGAAGCTTTCTTT.

V and J are TRBV12-3 or TRBV12-4 and TRBJ1-2, with D perhaps matching TRBD1 (6 bases). Trimming removed 2 bases from V and 2 bases from J, with 6 bases in between. There are 13 residues in the CDR3. In nucleotides, the CDR3 is TGTGCCAGCAGTTTACAGGGGAACTATGGCTACACCTTC. It specifies CASSLQGNYGYTF.

The rearrangement joins TRBV24-1 to TRBJ1-2; 9 bases line up with TRBD1. The CDR3 runs to 15 residues. The V segment lost 7 bases and the J segment 8 bases; nucleotides outside the gene matches: 13. Germline CDR1 and CDR2: KGHDR and SFDVKD. In DNA, the CDR3 is TGTGCCACCAGGCACCAATCCGGGACAGGGCAGGGCTACACCTTC. Its translation: CATRHQSGTGQGYTF.

The chain carries TRBV4-1 and TRBJ2-7; possible D gene TRBD1, 5 bases. Trimming took off 0 bases at V and 2 bases at J, with 17 bases between the two ends. This CDR3 comprises 17 residues. Germline V gene sequence: CDR1 MGHRA, CDR2 YSYEKL. CDR3 in amino acids: CASSQDRSTGRPYEQYF. Written as DNA, the CDR3 is TGCGCCAGCAGCCAAGATCGTTCTACAGGTCGGCCCTACGAGCAGTACTTC.

This rearrangement joins TRBV5-4 to TRBJ1-5; the D is unclear. The CDR3 length is 15 residues. CDR1 SGHNT and CDR2 YYREEE come from the germline V gene (reference sequence). V lost 0 bases, J lost 1 base, and 8 bases lay in between. CDR3 sequence (DNA): TGTGCCAGCAGCTTGGGAGGTAGGAGCAATCAGCCCCAGCATTTT. Translated: CASSLGGRSNQPQHF.

The rearrangement links TRBV4-1 to TRBJ1-5, with TRBD1 as a possible D gene (5 bases). Per germline, CDR1 MGHRA and CDR2 YSYEKL. V was trimmed by 6 bases and J by 5 bases, leaving 11 bases between them. This CDR3 is built from 13 residues. The CDR3 nucleotides are TGCGCCAGCAGAAGGACAATGGATCAGCCCCAGCATTTT. As protein: CASRRTMDQPQHF.